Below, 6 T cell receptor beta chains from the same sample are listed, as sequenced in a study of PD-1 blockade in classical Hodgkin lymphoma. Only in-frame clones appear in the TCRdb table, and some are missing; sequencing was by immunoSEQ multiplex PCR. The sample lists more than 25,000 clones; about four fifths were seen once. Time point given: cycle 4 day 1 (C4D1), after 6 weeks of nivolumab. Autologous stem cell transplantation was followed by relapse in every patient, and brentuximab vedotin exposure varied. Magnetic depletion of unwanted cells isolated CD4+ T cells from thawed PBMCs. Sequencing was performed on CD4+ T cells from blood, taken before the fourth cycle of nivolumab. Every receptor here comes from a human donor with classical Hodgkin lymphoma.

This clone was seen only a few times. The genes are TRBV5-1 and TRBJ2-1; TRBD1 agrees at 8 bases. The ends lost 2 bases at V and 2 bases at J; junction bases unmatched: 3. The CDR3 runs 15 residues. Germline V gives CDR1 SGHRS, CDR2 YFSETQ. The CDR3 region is CASSLVTGAYNEQFF. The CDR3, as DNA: TGCGCCAGCAGCTTAGTGACAGGGGCCTACAATGAGCAGTTCTTC.

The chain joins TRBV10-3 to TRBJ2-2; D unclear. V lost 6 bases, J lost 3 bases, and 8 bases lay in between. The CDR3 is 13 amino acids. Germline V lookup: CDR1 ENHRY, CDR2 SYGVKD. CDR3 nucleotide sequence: TGTGCCATCAGGGGTAGGGACACCGGGGAGCTGTTTTTT. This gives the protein CAIRGRDTGELFF.

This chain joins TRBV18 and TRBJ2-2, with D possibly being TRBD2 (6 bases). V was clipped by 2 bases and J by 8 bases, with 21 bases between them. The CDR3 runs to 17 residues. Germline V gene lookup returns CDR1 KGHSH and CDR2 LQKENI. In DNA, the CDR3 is TGTGCCAGCTCACCAGATGGGCAGGGACTCGCAGCGGGGGAGCTGTTTTTT. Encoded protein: CASSPDGQGLAAGELFF.

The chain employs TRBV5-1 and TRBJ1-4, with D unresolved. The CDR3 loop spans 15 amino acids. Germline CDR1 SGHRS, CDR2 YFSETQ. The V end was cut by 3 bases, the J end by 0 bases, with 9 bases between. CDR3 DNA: TGCGCCAGCAGCTCTACACCATCAACTAATGAAAAACTGTTTTTT. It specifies CASSSTPSTNEKLFF.

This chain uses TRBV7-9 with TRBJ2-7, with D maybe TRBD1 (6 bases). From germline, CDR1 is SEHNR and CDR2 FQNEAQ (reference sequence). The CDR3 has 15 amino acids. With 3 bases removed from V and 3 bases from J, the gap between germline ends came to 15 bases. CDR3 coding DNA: TGTGCCAGCAGCTTGTCAGGGACAACGAGCTACGAGCAGTACTTC. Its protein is CASSLSGTTSYEQYF.

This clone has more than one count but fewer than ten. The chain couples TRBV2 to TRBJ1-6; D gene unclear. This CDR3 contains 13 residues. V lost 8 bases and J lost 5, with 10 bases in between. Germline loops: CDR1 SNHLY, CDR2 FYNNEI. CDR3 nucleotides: TGTGCCAGCCGAAATCGGAATAATTCACCCCTCCACTTT. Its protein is CASRNRNNSPLHF.